Listed below are T cell receptor beta chains from one sample, sequenced in a study of shared clonotypes between healthy human individuals. Profiling relied on immunoSEQ multiplex PCR, and the TCRdb table lists in-frame clones only, not all of them. The table records around 2,000,000 clones, roughly 91% of them present only once. The sequenced sample consisted of naive CD8+ T cells from PBMCs. The receptors derive from a man in his late teens or twenties in good health. Some clones in this sample may be carry-over from other donors' samples. The CDR3 runs from the conserved cysteine through the conserved F or W. The D gene is left open where the match is weak. Size is stated for part of the rows, as once, few or many counts, or as a class when the clone is expanded.

d_call: NA
clone_size: NA
j_call: TRBJ2-5
v_call: TRBV27
cdr3_length: 14
cdr3_aa: CASAWDGGGETQYF

d_call: NA
clone_size: NA
j_call: TRBJ1-2
v_call: TRBV6-5
cdr3_length: 14
cdr3_aa: CASSPMGIEGGYTF

d_call: NA
clone_size: NA
j_call: TRBJ1-4
v_call: TRBV29-1
cdr3_length: 14
cdr3_aa: CSILGGQANEKLFF

d_call: NA
clone_size: NA
j_call: TRBJ2-4
v_call: TRBV5-6
cdr3_length: 16
cdr3_aa: CASSVGVYLTKNIQYF

d_call: TRBD1
clone_size: few
j_call: TRBJ1-1
v_call: TRBV19
cdr3_length: 13
cdr3_aa: CASTIQGPTEAFF

d_call: NA
clone_size: NA
j_call: TRBJ2-1
v_call: TRBV11-1
cdr3_length: 15
cdr3_aa: CASSTLLSSYNEQFF

d_call: NA
clone_size: NA
j_call: TRBJ1-4
v_call: TRBV7-9
cdr3_length: 14
cdr3_aa: CASSTTGVGEKLFF

d_call: TRBD2
clone_size: NA
j_call: TRBJ2-7
v_call: TRBV27
cdr3_length: 15
cdr3_aa: CASREGLATSYEQYF

d_call: NA
clone_size: NA
j_call: TRBJ2-2
v_call: TRBV28
cdr3_length: 14
cdr3_aa: CASSPSVNTGELFF

d_call: NA
clone_size: NA
j_call: TRBJ1-1
v_call: TRBV20-1
cdr3_length: 11
cdr3_aa: CSAPGALGAFF

d_call: TRBD2
clone_size: NA
j_call: TRBJ2-5
v_call: TRBV7-2
cdr3_length: 18
cdr3_aa: CASSLAILAGRWGETQYF

d_call: NA
clone_size: NA
j_call: TRBJ1-5
v_call: TRBV28
cdr3_length: 13
cdr3_aa: CASSLDFRADQHF

d_call: NA
clone_size: NA
j_call: TRBJ1-2
v_call: TRBV5-4
cdr3_length: 14
cdr3_aa: CASSPAGFTYGYTF

d_call: TRBD1
clone_size: NA
j_call: TRBJ2-5
v_call: TRBV7-7
cdr3_length: 15
cdr3_aa: CASSLLGTGLETQYF

d_call: NA
clone_size: NA
j_call: TRBJ2-1
v_call: TRBV27
cdr3_length: 14
cdr3_aa: CASRDRGSYNEQFF

d_call: NA
clone_size: NA
j_call: TRBJ2-1
v_call: TRBV7-9
cdr3_length: 13
cdr3_aa: CASSLGGRNEQFF

d_call: NA
clone_size: once
j_call: TRBJ1-1
v_call: TRBV29-1
cdr3_length: 10
cdr3_aa: CSAGTTEAFF

d_call: NA
clone_size: NA
j_call: TRBJ2-2
v_call: TRBV6-1
cdr3_length: 14
cdr3_aa: CASSVGGVTGELFF

d_call: NA
clone_size: once
j_call: TRBJ2-7
v_call: TRBV5-1
cdr3_length: 14
cdr3_aa: CASSLGGPPYEQYF

d_call: NA
clone_size: NA
j_call: TRBJ2-6
v_call: TRBV7-3
cdr3_length: 16
cdr3_aa: CASSNTVSSGANVLTF

d_call: NA
clone_size: NA
j_call: TRBJ2-7
v_call: TRBV28
cdr3_length: 14
cdr3_aa: CASSFRGISDEQYF

d_call: NA
clone_size: few
j_call: TRBJ2-7
v_call: TRBV11-3
cdr3_length: 13
cdr3_aa: CASSLRGHYEQYF

d_call: TRBD1
clone_size: NA
j_call: TRBJ1-2
v_call: TRBV30
cdr3_length: 13
cdr3_aa: CAWSTTGAYGYTF

d_call: NA
clone_size: NA
j_call: TRBJ2-6
v_call: TRBV27
cdr3_length: 15
cdr3_aa: CASSPTGFGANVLTF

d_call: TRBD2
clone_size: once
j_call: TRBJ2-1
v_call: TRBV19
cdr3_length: 14
cdr3_aa: CASSWGEGYNEQFF